This T cell receptor beta chain appears in the sequencing data of a study of human T cells and chemical hapten exposure. On the study more broadly: Yields of TCR per sample differed, chiefly owing to small differences in pooled library volume.

This clonotype occurred a few times. Its antigen is unknown. The CDR3 runs to 13 residues. Trimming took off 0 bases at V and 7 bases at J, with 10 bases between the two ends. Germline values: CDR1 LGHNA, CDR2 YNFKEQ. Findings and limits, study-wide: TCRs whose frequency exceeded 1 in 1000 remained the same following DPC sensitization.

Individual cDNA molecules received unique molecular identifiers in the library. How the authors handled the data: There were a median of around 97,000 TCRs per sample, with a range from roughly 23,224 to 690,600. From the reads, TCRdb called clonotypes with MiXCR, one entry per CDR3 protein. TCRdb's processing, not the authors' own work, is the source of the V and J calls. The sample includes about 120,000 distinct CDR3 sequences, about 8.9% of them seen just once. Total RNA came from unfractionated whole blood. The sequence came from a human donor in good health. Some clones in this sample may be carry-over from other donors' samples. The rearrangement joins TRBV4-2 to TRBJ2-7; no clear D. The source material was whole blood. The CDR3 is CASSQELDKEQYF. The DNA for the CDR3 is TGTGCCAGCAGCCAAGAACTCGACAAGGAGCAGTACTTC.